Sequencing of this TCR beta chain was carried out in a study of cytomegalovirus exposure and HLA in healthy donors. TCRdb's table, derived via immunoSEQ multiplex PCR, lists solely in-frame clones and lacks some. The sample carries about 64,000 clones, about 91% recorded once. There are a few counts of this clone. V dropped 4 bases and J dropped 2 bases, with 15 bases sitting between them. Looked up from germline, CDR1 is MGHRA and CDR2 is YSYEKL. The CDR3 loop spans 15 amino acids. The clonotype originates from a young woman in good health and CMV-seronegative. The gene calls are TRBV4-1 and TRBJ2-7, with D tentatively TRBD2 (6 bases). Input material: PBMCs. The CDR3 bases are TGCGCCAGCAGCCCGAAAGAGGCTAGCGCCTACGAGCAGTACTTC. Its translation is CASSPKEASAYEQYF.